These 20 T cell receptor beta chains originate from one sample sequenced in a study of cytomegalovirus exposure and HLA in healthy donors. PCR employed 60 Vbeta and 13 Jbeta primers. TCRdb's copy holds only in-frame clones and misses some; the assay was immunoSEQ multiplex PCR. The data show 80,000 to 95,000 clones, 84% seen once. The sample consisted of PBMCs. Source of these receptors: a woman younger than 30 in good health and CMV-seropositive.

This chain connects TRBV5-1 to TRBJ2-5; 10 nucleotides match TRBD2. Germline-derived CDR1 and CDR2 are SGHRS and YFSETQ. J was trimmed by 1 base and V by 4 bases; bases with no gene match: 7. This CDR3 contains 16 residues. In DNA form, the CDR3 reads TGCGCCAGCAGCCGAGGACTAGCGGTTACCCAAGAGACCCAGTACTTC. This gives the protein CASSRGLAVTQETQYF.

The table lists this clone with a few counts. The chain joins TRBV4-1 to TRBJ1-1; TRBD1 is a possible D gene (5 bases). The CDR3 is 14 amino acids. V lost 0 bases to trimming and J lost 4 bases, with 9 bases between them. Germline lookup yields CDR1 MGHRA and CDR2 YSYEKL. The CDR3 nucleotides read TGCGCCAGCAGCCAAGATGGAGGGGTCACTGAAGCTTTCTTT. It yields the protein CASSQDGGVTEAFF.

This clone came up once. The V and J genes are TRBV5-1 and TRBJ2-7; 7 nucleotides match TRBD1. Germline values: CDR1 SGHRS, CDR2 YFSETQ. The CDR3 has 14 amino acids. With V trimmed by 4 bases and J by 0 bases, 4 bases remained unmatched. CDR3 sequence: CASSMTGYSYEQYF. The CDR3 DNA follows: TGCGCCAGCAGCATGACAGGGTACTCCTACGAGCAGTACTTC.

The genes are TRBV4-2 and TRBJ1-2, with D hard to call. This CDR3 is 12 amino acids long. Between the trimmed V and J ends, which lost 4 bases and 4 bases, there was a span of 7 bases. Germline values: CDR1 LGHNA, CDR2 YNFKEQ. CDR3 protein: CASSPGAYGYTF. The CDR3, as DNA: TGTGCCAGCAGCCCTGGAGCCTATGGCTACACCTTC.

The CDR3 sequence is CASSRDIQETQYF. The CDR3 DNA is TGTGCCAGTAGTCGGGACATCCAAGAGACCCAGTACTTC. The V call is TRBV19, the J call TRBJ2-5; tentative D call: TRBD1 (6 bases). Trimming took off 5 bases at V and 1 base at J, with 8 bases between the two ends. Germline CDR1 and CDR2: LNHDA and SQIVND (reference sequence). CDR3 length: 13 residues. The whole variable domain, filled in from reference TRBV19 and TRBJ2-5, reads DGGITQSPKYLFRKEGQNVTLSCEQNLNHDAMYWYRQDPGQGLRLIYYSQIVNDFQKGDIAEGYSVSREKKESFPLTVTSAQKNPTAFYLCASSRDIQETQYFGPGTRLLVL.

The chain employs TRBV9 and TRBJ2-3; tentative D call: TRBD2 (5 bases). The V gene lost 9 bases and the J gene lost 1 base, with 15 bases spanning the gap. This CDR3 is 14 amino acids long. Germline lookup yields CDR1 SGDLS and CDR2 YYNGEE. As DNA, the CDR3 is TGTGCCACGAAAAGCGGCGACGGCACAGATACGCAGTATTTT. Its translation is CATKSGDGTDTQYF.

The chain couples TRBV27 to TRBJ2-2; D is undetermined. The CDR3 consists of 16 residues. Germline CDR1 reads MNHEY; CDR2 reads SMNVEV (reference sequence). V lost 2 bases and J lost 5, with 15 bases in between. In DNA, the CDR3 is TGTGCCAGCAGTTTAGTGCAGGCCCGGTGGACCGGGGAGCTGTTTTTT. Its protein is CASSLVQARWTGELFF.

The chain is built from TRBV6-1 and TRBJ2-7, with D possibly matching TRBD2 (6 bases). The V and J ends lost 1 base and 3 bases respectively, with 19 bases between them. Germline CDR1 and CDR2: MNHNS and SASEGT. The CDR3 is made up of 17 amino acids. CDR3 region: CASSEDKIAAYVYEQYF. The DNA for the CDR3 is TGTGCCAGCAGTGAAGATAAGATAGCGGCCTACGTCTACGAGCAGTACTTC.

The chain combines TRBV6-5 with TRBJ2-2; D is uncertain. This CDR3 contains 11 residues. Germline V gene lookup returns CDR1 MNHEY and CDR2 SVGAGI. Trimming took 3 bases from V and 7 from J, leaving 3 bases between them. This chain's CDR3 is CASSYRGELFF. The CDR3 DNA follows: TGTGCCAGCAGTTATCGCGGGGAGCTGTTTTTT.

This sequence joins TRBV2 and TRBJ1-2; 11 nucleotides align to TRBD1. The germline V gene encodes CDR1 SNHLY and CDR2 FYNNEI. J gave up 6 bases and V 4 bases, and 10 bases lay outside the gene matches. The CDR3 sequence is 16 residues long. CDR3 in amino acids: CASSVLGTGGRDGYTF. The CDR3 coding sequence is TGTGCCAGCAGTGTCCTCGGGACAGGGGGGAGGGATGGCTACACCTTC.

The V call is TRBV6-5, the J call TRBJ2-3; TRBD2 matches at 8 bases. The germline V gene has CDR1 MNHEY and CDR2 SVGAGI. The CDR3 extends over 15 amino acids. J was trimmed by 6 bases and V by 4 bases; bases with no gene match: 9. In DNA, the CDR3 is TGTGCCAGCAGTTCAACTAGCGGCGGGGAGGATACGCAGTATTTT. It translates to CASSSTSGGEDTQYF.

The J gene is TRBJ1-1, the V gene TRBV28, with 7 bases that match TRBD1. From germline, CDR1 is MDHEN and CDR2 SYDVKM. The trim removed 10 bases at V and 11 bases at J, leaving 13 bases unmatched. The CDR3 contains 12 residues. CDR3 DNA: TGTGCCACCCGACAGGGAGCTTATCGCGCTTTCTTT. Translated: CATRQGAYRAFF.

This clone was observed a few times. V usage is TRBV11-2 and J usage is TRBJ2-1; D may be TRBD2 (5 bases). The CDR3 totals 16 residues. Germline CDR1 and CDR2: SGHAT and FQNNGV. V lost 1 base and J lost 5, with 15 bases in between. The CDR3 sequence: CASSLGGRGGNNEQFF. The CDR3 nucleotides are TGTGCCAGCAGCTTAGGGGGTCGGGGTGGGAACAATGAGCAGTTCTTC. Full variable domain (outside the CDR3, taken from reference TRBV11-2 and TRBJ2-1): EAGVAQSPRYKIIEKRQSVAFWCNPISGHATLYWYQQILGQGPKLLIQFQNNGVVDDSQLPKDRFSAERLKGVDSTLKIQPAKLEDSAVYLCASSLGGRGGNNEQFFGPGTRLTVL.

V is TRBV9 and J is TRBJ2-1; D remains ambiguous. CDR1 is SGDLS and CDR2 is YYNGEE in the germline V gene. This CDR3 is built from 15 residues. Deletions cut 3 bases from V and 1 base from J, with 11 bases between. CDR3 nucleotides: TGTGCCAGCAGCGCCAGAGGCCAGTCCTACAATGAGCAGTTCTTC. This gives the protein CASSARGQSYNEQFF.

The chain employs TRBV6-5 and TRBJ2-2; 8 nucleotides line up with TRBD1. The germline gives CDR1 MNHEY, CDR2 SVGAGI. The CDR3 consists of 16 residues. V trimming: 1 base; J trimming: 4 bases; junction bases outside the gene matches: 5. CDR3 nucleotide sequence: TGTGCCAGCAGTTACTTCTTGACAGGGGCCACCGGGGAGCTGTTTTTT. Translation: CASSYFLTGATGELFF.

The chain employs TRBV28 and TRBJ2-7; TRBD1 might be the D (6 bases). The CDR3 covers 16 residues. Trimming shortened V by 8 bases and J by 4 bases, and 24 bases separated the two germline ends. Germline V gene data show CDR1 as MDHEN and CDR2 as SYDVKM. The CDR3 DNA reads as TGTGCCAGCCGTCAACCACGATGGACAGACTATTACGAGCAGTACTTC. Translated, it gives CASRQPRWTDYYEQYF.

The chain has TRBV25-1 and TRBJ2-3; possibly TRBD2 for D (5 bases). From germline, CDR1 is MGHDK and CDR2 SYGVNS. V lost 3 bases and J lost 2, with 12 bases in between. The CDR3 sequence is 15 residues long. CDR3 residues: CASSERRRYTDTQYF. In nucleotides, the CDR3 is TGTGCCAGCAGTGAGAGACGGAGGTACACAGATACGCAGTATTTT.

The DNA for the CDR3 is TGCGCCAGCCCATACCGGGGTGTCTATGGCTACACCTTC. Amino acids: CASPYRGVYGYTF. The rearrangement links TRBV23-1 to TRBJ1-2; D not resolved. TRBV23-1 is labeled an ORF, and its function is uncertain. Trimming took off 8 bases at V and 4 bases at J, with 14 bases between the two ends. This CDR3 is 13 amino acids long.

The chain couples TRBV4-1 to TRBJ1-4; D possibly corresponds to TRBD1 (5 bases). In germline, CDR1 is MGHRA, CDR2 YSYEKL. The ends were cut back, 0 bases at V and 8 bases at J, with 13 bases in the middle. CDR3 length: 15 residues. The CDR3 nucleotides are TGCGCCAGCAGCCAAGATGGGGCAGGGCTCGAAAAACTGTTTTTT. It encodes CASSQDGAGLEKLFF.

This chain connects TRBV7-9 to TRBJ2-5; D is possibly TRBD1 (7 bases). Trimming shortened V by 7 bases and J by 5 bases, and 20 bases separated the two germline ends. Germline V gene data show CDR1 as SEHNR and CDR2 as FQNEAQ (reference sequence). This CDR3 comprises 15 residues. The CDR3 DNA sequence: TGTGCCAGCACCTCTCTGGCGGGGACAGAGGAGACCCAGTACTTC. Its translation: CASTSLAGTEETQYF.